Sequencing of this T cell receptor (beta chain) was carried out in a study of CD8+ T cells in alopecia areata. The overall study: Female C3H/HeJ mice aged 7-10 weeks were given skin from C3H/HeJ graft donors, roughly 6-13 months old, that had spontaneous alopecia.

RNA, once extracted, was reverse transcribed into cDNA for use as the sequencing template. Some clones are missing from TCRdb's copy, which holds only in-frame ones; the method was immunoSEQ multiplex PCR. The repertoire has around 290,000 clones, none seen only once; the ten largest take less than 1.5%. About this clone itself: Antigen: not known. Gene labels here are mouse ones. The CDR3 end lies 4 residues beyond the end of the read and is filled in from the germline J gene.

Germline loops: CDR1 NSQYPW, CDR2 LRSPGD (reference sequence). CDR3 size: 14 residues. Findings of the study overall: Unlike in mice, where it was clearer, TCR sharing across patients was less clear, possibly HLA-related.

Sorting of pooled cutaneous lymph node cells used CD4, CD8alpha, NKG2D, NKG2ACE and other markers. The receptor's source is a C3H/HeJ mouse with alopecia areata. The mouse line has the MHC haplotype H2-k. What was sequenced was CD4+ T cells sorted from a lymph node. V usage is TRBV1 and J usage is TRBJ2-1; D is possibly TRBD1 (6 bases). CDR3 DNA (partial): TGCACCTGCAGTGCGGGGAGGGGGAAGGCT. Its protein product is CTCSAGRGKA. The complete CDR3 sequence is CTCSAGRGKAEQFF.